This TCR beta chain was found in a study of OX40 agonist ivuxolimab in advanced cancers. Whole-study context: Patient treatment consisted of intravenous ivuxolimab administration every 2 weeks at 0.01 to 10 mg/kg. The mean age was approximately 60 years, ranging from about 20 to 90, with 80% to 85% of participants male.

To note about this clone: No antigen is known for it.

Measured with immunoSEQ multiplex PCR; TCRdb has only the in-frame clones, and not every one. The top ten clones hold about 9.4% of a sample with about 64,000 clones, 84% of them seen once. After removal of 5 bases from V and 8 bases from J, the junction contained 10 bases not matched to a gene. Per the germline V gene, CDR1 is SNHLY and CDR2 is FYNNEI. CDR3 length: 14 residues. Study conclusions and caveats: Expanded clones were, on average, more numerous in CD8+ T cells than in CD4+.

Sequences were derived from CD4+ or CD8+ T cells sorted from blood, sampled in a trial of the OX40 agonist ivuxolimab. V usage is TRBV2 and J usage is TRBJ1-2; 8 bases are a match to TRBD1. The source is an adult with an advanced solid tumor such as melanoma, head and neck, liver or kidney cancer. The CDR3 DNA is TGTGCCAGCAGTAGACGGACAGGGACTTTGGGCTACACCTTC. Amino acids: CASSRRTGTLGYTF. Filled out from reference TRBV2 and TRBJ1-2, the complete variable domain reads EPEVTQTPSHQVTQMGQEVILRCVPISNHLYFYWYRQILGQKVEFLVSFYNNEISEKSEIFDDQFSVERPDGSNFTLKIRSTKLEDSAMYFCASSRRTGTLGYTFGSGTRLTVV.